Below are 29 T cell receptor beta chains sequenced from a single sample in a study of blood T cell repertoires in COVID-19. The data were produced by immunoSEQ multiplex PCR, yet TCRdb's version contains in-frame clones alone and is incomplete. Among hundreds of thousands of clones listed, around 89% were seen once. Source material: PBMCs or T cells enriched from blood (not recorded which). The receptor set was obtained from a woman aged 40-49 years who had recovered from COVID-19.

The chain couples TRBV15 to TRBJ2-2; TRBD1 matches 9 bases. The CDR3 sequence is 21 residues long. J was trimmed by 5 bases and V by 2 bases; bases with no gene match: 21. The germline V gene encodes CDR1 LNHNV and CDR2 YYDKDF (reference sequence). The CDR3 region has the DNA TGTGCCACCAGCAGAACGTATGTCCCGGGACAGGGAGTCAGGAGTACCGGGGAGCTGTTTTTT. Its protein is CATSRTYVPGQGVRSTGELFF.

The chain joins TRBV28 to TRBJ1-2; tentative D call: TRBD1 (5 bases). Trimming pared 5 bases from V and 6 bases from J, leaving 16 bases between. Germline lookup yields CDR1 MDHEN and CDR2 SYDVKM. The CDR3 consists of 14 residues. The CDR3 DNA reads TGTGCCAGCAGTCCCCCGCGACACAGGAATGGCTACACCTTC. Its translation: CASSPPRHRNGYTF.

V gene TRBV29-1 combines with J gene TRBJ2-5; 11 bases are shared with TRBD2. There are 16 residues in the CDR3. From germline, CDR1 is SQVTM and CDR2 ANQGSEA. V lost 0 bases and J lost 4; bases outside the gene matches: 7. CDR3 nucleotides: TGCAGCGTTGAAGATCAGCTTAGCGGGAGGGGAGAGACCCAGTACTTC. It specifies CSVEDQLSGRGETQYF.

The rearrangement links TRBV27 to TRBJ2-1; 9 bases are a match to TRBD2. CDR3 length: 17 amino acids. V was pared by 5 bases and J by 1 base, with 9 bases of the junction left unmatched. Germline V gives CDR1 MNHEY, CDR2 SMNVEV (reference sequence). The CDR3 loop is CASSARQREVSYNEQFF. DNA for the CDR3: TGTGCCAGCAGTGCCAGACAGCGGGAGGTATCCTACAATGAGCAGTTCTTC.

This chain uses TRBV7-2 with TRBJ1-1, with no clear D. The CDR3 sequence is 14 residues long. CDR1 is SGHTA and CDR2 is FQGNSA in the germline V gene. V lost 5 bases, J lost 1 base, and 11 bases lay in between. The CDR3 DNA sequence: TGTGCCAGCAGCCAGGTGCCGGAGAACACTGAAGCTTTCTTT. As protein: CASSQVPENTEAFF.

V and J are TRBV2 and TRBJ2-1, with 15 positions matching TRBD2. CDR3 length: 21 amino acids. V dropped 2 bases and J dropped 0; count of bases not matched to a gene: 11. Germline V gene lookup returns CDR1 SNHLY and CDR2 FYNNEI. The CDR3 bases are TGTGCCAGCAGTGAATTTACATTGGGGACTAGCGGGGGGTTCTCCTACAATGAGCAGTTCTTC. The encoded protein is CASSEFTLGTSGGFSYNEQFF.

The chain is built from TRBV18 and TRBJ2-3, with 10 nucleotides matching TRBD1. The CDR3 contains 15 residues. Unmatched junction bases numbered 2, after V lost 3 bases and J lost 2 bases. From germline, CDR1 is KGHSH and CDR2 LQKENI. The CDR3 nucleotides read TGTGCCAGCTCACCGACAGGGGGCAACACAGATACGCAGTATTTT. It specifies CASSPTGGNTDTQYF.

The J gene is TRBJ1-5, the V gene TRBV6-5; D unclear. The CDR3 sequence is 13 residues long. Germline V gene sequence: CDR1 MNHEY, CDR2 SVGAGI. Trimming left V 6 bases short and J 2 bases short, with 8 bases between. CDR3: CASSRVGNQPQHF. CDR3 DNA sequence: TGTGCCAGCAGCCGGGTCGGCAATCAGCCCCAGCATTTT.

This CDR3 is CASSEARQGRGQPQHF. The CDR3, as DNA: TGTGCCAGCAGTGAAGCCCGACAGGGTAGGGGTCAGCCCCAGCATTTT. The chain links TRBV6-1 to TRBJ1-5, with TRBD1 matching over 7 bases. V lost 0 bases and J lost 6; bases outside the gene matches: 8. The CDR3 consists of 16 residues. CDR1 MNHNS and CDR2 SASEGT come from the germline V gene.

The V gene is TRBV20-1, the J gene TRBJ2-1, with 7 positions matching TRBD2. J gave up 4 bases and V 3 bases, and 6 bases lay outside the gene matches. The CDR3 sequence is 14 residues long. CDR1 DFQATT and CDR2 SNEGSKA come from the germline V gene (reference sequence). The CDR3 region is CSASRGVQYNEQFF. DNA of the CDR3: TGCAGTGCTAGTCGGGGGGTCCAGTACAATGAGCAGTTCTTC.

This chain uses TRBV19 with TRBJ2-7; TRBD2 matches 11 bases. CDR3 length equals 16 residues. Germline CDR1 is LNHDA and CDR2 is SQIVND (reference sequence). With V trimmed by 3 bases and J by 0 bases, 4 bases remained unmatched. CDR3 in DNA: TGTGCCAGTAGTATGGGACTAGCGGATTACTCCTACGAGCAGTACTTC. It encodes CASSMGLADYSYEQYF.

The chain joins TRBV7-2 to TRBJ2-7, with TRBD1 as a possible D gene (6 bases). CDR3 length: 16 amino acids. In germline, CDR1 is SGHTA, CDR2 FQGNSA. Trimming took off 1 base at V and 1 base at J, with 14 bases between the two ends. The CDR3 sequence: CASSLVSTGRSYEQYF. CDR3 nucleotide sequence: TGTGCCAGCAGCTTAGTGTCGACAGGTCGGTCCTACGAGCAGTACTTC. Drawing the rest from reference TRBV7-2 and TRBJ2-7, the complete variable domain is GAGVSQSPSNKVTEKGKDVELRCDPISGHTALYWYRQSLGQGLEFLIYFQGNSAPDKSGLPSDRFSAERTGGSVSTLTIQRTQQEDSAVYLCASSLVSTGRSYEQYFGPGTRLTVT.

The gene calls are TRBV3-1 (or the pseudogene TRBV3-2) and TRBJ2-3; 13 nucleotides line up with TRBD2. Losses at the gene ends were 0 bases for V and 4 bases for J; bases not matched to a gene: 1. Germline V gene lookup returns CDR1 LGHDT and CDR2 YNNKEL (reference sequence). The CDR3 covers 16 residues. The CDR3 DNA is TGTGCCAGCAGCCAAGAACTAGCGGGAGGGCCAGATACGCAGTATTTT. This gives the protein CASSQELAGGPDTQYF.

The chain links TRBV7-3 to TRBJ2-2; TRBD1 might be the D (5 bases). V lost 5 bases and J 7 bases, leaving 11 bases between the germline ends. CDR3 length equals 13 residues. Germline CDR1 is SGHTA and CDR2 is FQGTGA. CDR3 loop: CASSAGHIGELFF. The CDR3 coding sequence is TGTGCCAGCAGCGCAGGACACATCGGGGAGCTGTTTTTT.

V gene TRBV15 combines with J gene TRBJ2-7; 8 bases align to TRBD1. This CDR3 comprises 17 residues. Losses at the gene ends were 0 bases for V and 2 bases for J; bases not matched to a gene: 9. Germline assignment: CDR1 LNHNV and CDR2 YYDKDF (reference sequence). The CDR3 sequence: CATSRDSLRDRTYEQYF. Here the CDR3 DNA reads TGTGCCACCAGCAGAGATTCTCTTCGGGACAGGACCTACGAGCAGTACTTC.

This sequence joins TRBV7-2 and TRBJ2-2; 9 bases align to TRBD1. The germline V gene encodes CDR1 SGHTA and CDR2 FQGNSA. The CDR3 loop spans 15 amino acids. Trimming took 5 bases from V and 4 from J; bases not matched to a gene: 5. CDR3 loop: CASSQTGGFTGELFF. CDR3 coding DNA: TGTGCCAGCAGCCAGACAGGGGGGTTCACCGGGGAGCTGTTTTTT. The full variable domain, its missing parts supplied by reference TRBV7-2 and TRBJ2-2, is GAGVSQSPSNKVTEKGKDVELRCDPISGHTALYWYRQSLGQGLEFLIYFQGNSAPDKSGLPSDRFSAERTGGSVSTLTIQRTQQEDSAVYLCASSQTGGFTGELFFGEGSRLTVL.

The V and J genes are TRBV30 and TRBJ2-5, with 11 bases lining up with TRBD2. CDR3 length equals 14 residues. The V gene end was trimmed by 1 base and the J gene end by 7 bases; junction bases not matched to a gene: 5. In germline, CDR1 is GTSNPN, CDR2 SVGIG (reference sequence). DNA for the CDR3: TGTGCCTGGAGTGCCGGGACTAGCGGCGTGACCCAGTACTTC. This encodes CAWSAGTSGVTQYF.

The gene calls are TRBV10-3 and TRBJ1-2; D is perhaps TRBD1 (6 bases). Trimming removed 2 bases at V and 2 bases at J, with 9 bases between. This CDR3 region has 14 residues. CDR1 and CDR2 from the germline V gene are ENHRY and SYGVKD. The CDR3 spells CAISEPQGNYGYTF. The CDR3 nucleotides read TGTGCCATCAGTGAGCCCCAGGGGAACTATGGCTACACCTTC.

The J gene is TRBJ2-1, the V gene TRBV9; 7 nucleotides match TRBD1. V lost 4 bases and J lost 8; bases outside the gene matches: 9. The length of the CDR3 is 14 residues. CDR1 and CDR2 from the germline V gene are SGDLS and YYNGEE. CDR3 coding DNA: TGTGCCAGCAGCCCGAAGGACAGGTATCATGAGCAGTTCTTC. Translation gives CASSPKDRYHEQFF.

J is TRBJ1-4 and V is TRBV7-6, with 8 positions matching TRBD1. The trim removed 5 bases at V and 0 bases at J, leaving 8 bases unmatched. The CDR3 sequence is 17 residues long. Germline values: CDR1 SGHVS, CDR2 FNYEAQ. CDR3: CASSPGTGPATNEKLFF. The CDR3 DNA is TGTGCCAGCAGCCCTGGGACAGGACCTGCAACTAATGAAAAACTGTTTTTT.

V and J are TRBV27 and TRBJ1-1; D unresolved. The CDR3 has 14 residues. CDR1 is MNHEY and CDR2 is SMNVEV in the germline V gene (reference sequence). The V and J ends lost 8 bases and 4 bases respectively, with 17 bases between them. CDR3 amino acids: CASSQASGVTEAFF. DNA for the CDR3: TGTGCCAGCTCCCAGGCCTCCGGGGTCACTGAAGCTTTCTTT.

About this clone itself: Relative to the germline gene, one junction end is altered; a read error may explain this. V is TRBV5-6 and J is TRBJ2-7; D gene unclear. Germline V gives CDR1 SGHDT, CDR2 YYEEEE. CDR3 length: 11 amino acids. CDR3 sequence (DNA): TGTGCCAGCAGCGGTGATGTTAGTGCGGACTTC. Amino acid sequence: CASSGDVSADF.

This rearrangement joins TRBV30 to TRBJ2-7; D is possibly TRBD2 (5 bases). The CDR3 extends over 14 amino acids. Germline values: CDR1 GTSNPN, CDR2 SVGIG (reference sequence). The ends were cut back, 0 bases at V and 4 bases at J, with 13 bases in the middle. CDR3 region: CAWSVGGPLYEQYF. CDR3 nucleotides: TGTGCCTGGAGTGTCGGCGGGCCCTTATACGAGCAGTACTTC.

The CDR3 coding sequence is TGCAGCGCTGGGACTAGCCAGACCGGGGAGCTGTTTTTT. It codes for CSAGTSQTGELFF. V usage is TRBV29-1 and J usage is TRBJ2-2, with 9 bases aligning to TRBD2. V gave up 7 bases and J gave up 5 bases; unmatched junction bases: 5. The CDR3 is 13 amino acids. CDR1 and CDR2 (germline): SQVTM, ANQGSEA.

The rearrangement links TRBV7-3 to TRBJ2-1; 13 bases line up with TRBD2. CDR1 and CDR2 from the germline V gene are SGHTA and FQGTGA. V lost 5 bases, J lost 5 bases, and 12 bases stayed unmatched. The length of the CDR3 is 18 residues. CDR3 nucleotides: TGTGCCAGCAGCCCGAGACTAGCGGGGGGCTTTGCGGACAATGAGCAGTTCTTC. It encodes CASSPRLAGGFADNEQFF.

V and J are TRBV11-3 and TRBJ1-2; D is uncertain. Trimming removed 1 base from V and 0 bases from J, with 12 bases in between. The CDR3 is made up of 16 amino acids. CDR1 SGHNT and CDR2 YENEEA come from the germline V gene. The CDR3 region is CASSLAGVGPNYGYTF. The CDR3 nucleotides are TGTGCCAGCAGCTTAGCAGGCGTCGGCCCTAACTATGGCTACACCTTC.

The chain links TRBV7-9 to TRBJ1-5; no clear D gene. CDR3 length: 16 residues. CDR1 SEHNR and CDR2 FQNEAQ come from the germline V gene (reference sequence). Trimming cost V 1 base and J 3 bases, with 13 bases left between them. In DNA form, the CDR3 reads TGTGCCAGCAGCTTAGTATCGGGGTATAACAATCAGCCCCAGCATTTT. Its protein is CASSLVSGYNNQPQHF.

The chain uses TRBV7-8 and TRBJ1-4; no definite D call. V gave up 1 base and J gave up 8 bases, with 14 bases separating them. Germline-derived CDR1 and CDR2 are SGHVS and FQNEAQ. This CDR3 comprises 15 residues. The CDR3 protein is CASSLDRREREKLFF. The CDR3 nucleotides are TGTGCCAGCAGCTTAGATCGGCGGGAGAGGGAAAAACTGTTTTTT.

V usage is TRBV6-2 or TRBV6-3 and J usage is TRBJ2-5; 7 nucleotides align to TRBD2. V lost 6 bases and J lost 2; bases outside the gene matches: 6. Per germline, CDR1 MNHEY and CDR2 SVGEGT. CDR3 size: 14 residues. CDR3 sequence (DNA): TGTGCCAGCAGCCCTGGGGGGGTTCAAGAGACCCAGTACTTC. It is translated as CASSPGGVQETQYF.